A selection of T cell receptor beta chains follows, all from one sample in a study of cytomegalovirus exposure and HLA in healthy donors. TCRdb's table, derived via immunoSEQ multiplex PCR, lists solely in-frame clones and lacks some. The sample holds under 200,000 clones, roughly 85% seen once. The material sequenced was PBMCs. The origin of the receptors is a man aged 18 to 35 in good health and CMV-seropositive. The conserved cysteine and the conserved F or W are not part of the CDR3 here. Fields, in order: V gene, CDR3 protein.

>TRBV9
ASSVAAGSTEAF
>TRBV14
ASSQPQQGPNEKLF
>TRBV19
ASSILTDGNTIY
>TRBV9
ASSVGAGVVYEQY
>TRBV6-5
ASSSPGTAHTGELF
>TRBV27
ASSPRGQNYGYT
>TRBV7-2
ASSLEAGWSNQPQH
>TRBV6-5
ASSYGPRGKTYEQY
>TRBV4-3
ASSQVTGTRETQY
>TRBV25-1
ASGGTGENEKLF
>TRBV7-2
ASSSGDYGYT
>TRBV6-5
ASSYSSSGTTYEQY
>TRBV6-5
ASSRQGNYGYT
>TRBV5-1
ASSTWTSGGFYEQY